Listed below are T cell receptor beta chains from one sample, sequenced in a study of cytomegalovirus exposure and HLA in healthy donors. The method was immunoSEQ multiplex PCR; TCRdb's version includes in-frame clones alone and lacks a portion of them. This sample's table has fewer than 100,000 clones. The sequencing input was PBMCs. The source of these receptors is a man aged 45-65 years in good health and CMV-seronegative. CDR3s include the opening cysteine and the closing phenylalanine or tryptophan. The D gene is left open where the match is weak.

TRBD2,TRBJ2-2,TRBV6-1,TGTGCCAGCAGTGGGGGACTAGCGGGGGAACTCACCGGGGAGCTGTTTTTT,CASSGGLAGELTGELFF
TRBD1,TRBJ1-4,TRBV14,TGTGCCAGCAGCCAAGTGGCCAGGGGGGACGAAAAACTGTTTTTT,CASSQVARGDEKLFF
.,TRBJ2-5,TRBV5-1,TGCGCCAGCAGCTCTAGGGGGGGGGAGACCCAGTACTTC,CASSSRGGETQYF
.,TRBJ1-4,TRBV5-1,TGCGCCAGCAGCTTGGGCGGGGGTCGGACTAATGAAAAACTGTTTTTT,CASSLGGGRTNEKLFF
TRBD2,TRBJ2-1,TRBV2,TGTGCCAGTCTCGGGGCTAGCGGGGTGAATGAGCAGTTCTTC,CASLGASGVNEQFF
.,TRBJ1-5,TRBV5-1,TGCGCCAGCAGCCCTACAGGGTATAGCAATCAGCCCCAGCATTTT,CASSPTGYSNQPQHF
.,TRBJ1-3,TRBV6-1,TGTGCCAGCTCCCAAGGGAGCACTGGAAACACCATATATTTT,CASSQGSTGNTIYF
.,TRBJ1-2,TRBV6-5,TGTGCCAGCAGTCCCACCGGGGGAAGTGCCTACACCTTC,CASSPTGGSAYTF
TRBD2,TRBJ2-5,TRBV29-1,TGCAGCGTTGAATCCCTAGCGGGGGAAGAGACCCAGTACTTC,CSVESLAGEETQYF
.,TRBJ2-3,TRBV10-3,TGTGCCATCAGCGGCACAGATACGCAGTATTTT,CAISGTDTQYF
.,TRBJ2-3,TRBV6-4,TGTGCCAGCAGTGACGGGGGGACAGATACGCAGTATTTT,CASSDGGTDTQYF
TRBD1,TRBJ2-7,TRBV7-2,TGTGCCAGCAGCTTAGGTTGGGACAGATTCATTAAGCGGTCCTACGAGCAGTACTTC,CASSLGWDRFIKRSYEQYF
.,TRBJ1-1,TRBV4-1,TGCGCCAGCAGCCAAGAACGGGGGAGATTGAACACTGAAGCTTTCTTT,CASSQERGRLNTEAFF
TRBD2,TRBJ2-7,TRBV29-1,TGCAGCGTTGAAGATAAAAGCGGGGGATACTACGAGCAGTACTTC,CSVEDKSGGYYEQYF
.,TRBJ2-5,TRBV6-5,TGTGCCAGCAGTTACGGGGGCGCAGGGCAAGAGACCCAGTACTTC,CASSYGGAGQETQYF
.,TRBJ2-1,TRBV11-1,TGTGCCAGCAGGTCTCCACAGGGAAGTGAGCAGTTCTTC,CASRSPQGSEQFF
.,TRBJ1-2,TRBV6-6,TGTGCCAGCAGTTTGGACAGCTCTAACTATGGCTACACCTTC,CASSLDSSNYGYTF
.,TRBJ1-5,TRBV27,TGTGCCAGCAGTCCACTCGGGAGCAATCAGCCCCAGCATTTT,CASSPLGSNQPQHF
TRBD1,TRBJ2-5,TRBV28,TGTGCCAGCAGTCGAAGGACAGGGGGCGCGGAGACCCAGTACTTC,CASSRRTGGAETQYF
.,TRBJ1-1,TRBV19,TGTGCCAGTAGTTGGGCCACTGAAGCTTTCTTT,CASSWATEAFF
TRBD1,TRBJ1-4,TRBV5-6,TGTGCCAGCAGCTCCCCACGGACAGACAGGGGAGATGAAAAACTGTTTTTT,CASSSPRTDRGDEKLFF
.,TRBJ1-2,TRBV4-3,TGCGCCAGCAGCCAAGAGTCACAAACTAACTATGGCTACACCTTC,CASSQESQTNYGYTF
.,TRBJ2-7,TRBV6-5,TGTGCCAGCAGTTCTTTACAGGGCTCCTACGAGCAGTACTTC,CASSSLQGSYEQYF
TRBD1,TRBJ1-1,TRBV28,TGTGCCAGCAGTTCGAGGGGGCGGCCGAACACTGAAGCTTTCTTT,CASSSRGRPNTEAFF
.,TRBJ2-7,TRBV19,TGTGCCAGTGCCCAGTATATGTCCAGTCACGCCTACGAGCAGTACTTC,CASAQYMSSHAYEQYF
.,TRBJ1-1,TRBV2,TGTGCCAGCAGAGCCGGTAGAGTGAACACTGAAGCTTTCTTT,CASRAGRVNTEAFF
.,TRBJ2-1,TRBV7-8,TGTGCCAGCAGCGCCGGGGAGAGCTCCTACAATGAGCAGTTCTTC,CASSAGESSYNEQFF
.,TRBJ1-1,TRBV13,TGTGCCAGCAGCTCCGAGCCCAGGGTAGAGAGGAAAGCTGAAGCTTTCTTT,CASSSEPRVERKAEAFF
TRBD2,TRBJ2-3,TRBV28,TGTGCCAGCAGTTTACCCCCGCAGCGGGGGGGCCGAGATACGCAGTATTTT,CASSLPPQRGGRDTQYF
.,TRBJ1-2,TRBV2,TGTGCCAGCAGGGGCTCTGGCTACACCTTC,CASRGSGYTF
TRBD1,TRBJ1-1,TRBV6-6,TGTGCCAGCATTACGCAGGGGGGCCGCACTGAAGCTTTCTTT,CASITQGGRTEAFF
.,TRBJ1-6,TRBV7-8,TGTGCCAGCAGCCCCCGGGACAATAATAATTCACCCCTCCACTTT,CASSPRDNNNSPLHF
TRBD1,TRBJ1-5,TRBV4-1,TGCGCCAGCAGCCAACCGGGACAGCACTCTTCTAGCAATCAGCCCCAGCATTTT,CASSQPGQHSSSNQPQHF
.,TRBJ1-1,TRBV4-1,TGCGCCAGCAGCCAAGAACACCAAAGGAACACTGAAGCTTTCTTT,CASSQEHQRNTEAFF
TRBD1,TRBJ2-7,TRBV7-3,TGTGCCAGCAGCCCCGGGACAGGGTTAACCTACGAGCAGTACTTC,CASSPGTGLTYEQYF
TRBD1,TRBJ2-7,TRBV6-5,TGTGCCAGCAGTTACAGACAGGGCGCTTACGAGCAGTACTTC,CASSYRQGAYEQYF
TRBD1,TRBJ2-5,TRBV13,TGTGCCAGCAGCTCGGGACAGGGGCCGGAGACCCAGTACTTC,CASSSGQGPETQYF
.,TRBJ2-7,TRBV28,TGTGCCAGCAGTTTCCAGGGGGGCACCTACGAGCAGTACTTC,CASSFQGGTYEQYF
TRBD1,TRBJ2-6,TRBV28,TGTGCCAGCAGTTTCGGTGGACAGGGGGCCGGTCCCTACTCTGGGGCCAACGTCCTGACTTTC,CASSFGGQGAGPYSGANVLTF
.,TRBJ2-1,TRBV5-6,TGTGCCAGCAGCTTGGGGGGGGACAATGAGCAGTTCTTC,CASSLGGDNEQFF
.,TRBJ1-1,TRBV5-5,TGTGCCAGCAGCTTAGGGGGGGGGTACACTGAAGCTTTCTTT,CASSLGGGYTEAFF
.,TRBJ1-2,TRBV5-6,TGTGCCAGCAGCTATACTGCACGGGGCTACACCTTC,CASSYTARGYTF
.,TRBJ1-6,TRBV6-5,TGTGCCAGCAGTTACTCGATACAGGGAAATTCACCCCTCCACTTT,CASSYSIQGNSPLHF
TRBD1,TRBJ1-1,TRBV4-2,TGTGCCAGCAGCCGTGAATACACAGGGGACACTGAAGCTTTCTTT,CASSREYTGDTEAFF
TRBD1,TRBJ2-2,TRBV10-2,TGCGCCAGCAGTTCCGGGACAGGTCGTACCGGGGAGCTGTTTTTT,CASSSGTGRTGELFF